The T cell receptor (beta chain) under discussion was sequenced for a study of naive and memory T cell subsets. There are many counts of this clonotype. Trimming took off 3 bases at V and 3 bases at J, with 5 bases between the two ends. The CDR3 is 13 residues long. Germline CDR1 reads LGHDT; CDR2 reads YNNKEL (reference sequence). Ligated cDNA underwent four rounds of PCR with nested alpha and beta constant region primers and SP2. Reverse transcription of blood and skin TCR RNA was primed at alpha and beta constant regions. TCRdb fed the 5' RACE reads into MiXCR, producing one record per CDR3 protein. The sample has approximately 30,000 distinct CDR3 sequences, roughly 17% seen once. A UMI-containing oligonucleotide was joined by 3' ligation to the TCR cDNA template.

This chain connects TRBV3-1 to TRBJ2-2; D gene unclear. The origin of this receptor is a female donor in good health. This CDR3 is CASSQGDTGELFF. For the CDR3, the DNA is TGTGCCAGCAGCCAGGGTGACACCGGGGAGCTGTTTTTT.